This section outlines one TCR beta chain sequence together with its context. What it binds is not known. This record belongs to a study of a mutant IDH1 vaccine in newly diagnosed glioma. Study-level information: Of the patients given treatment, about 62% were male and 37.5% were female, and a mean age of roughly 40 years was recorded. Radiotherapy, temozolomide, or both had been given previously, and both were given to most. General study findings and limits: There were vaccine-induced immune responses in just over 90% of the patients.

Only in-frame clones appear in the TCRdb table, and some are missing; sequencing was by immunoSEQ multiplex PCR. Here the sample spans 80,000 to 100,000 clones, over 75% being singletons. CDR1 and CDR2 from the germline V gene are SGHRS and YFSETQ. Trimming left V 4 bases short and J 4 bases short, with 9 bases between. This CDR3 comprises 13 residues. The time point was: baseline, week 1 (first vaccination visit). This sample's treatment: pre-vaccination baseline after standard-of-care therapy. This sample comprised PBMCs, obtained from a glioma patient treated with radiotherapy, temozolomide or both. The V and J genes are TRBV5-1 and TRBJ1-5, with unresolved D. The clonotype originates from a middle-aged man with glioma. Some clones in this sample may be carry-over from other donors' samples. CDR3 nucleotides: TGCGCCAGCAGCCCCGACGGGAATCAGCCCCAGCATTTT. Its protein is CASSPDGNQPQHF.